This T cell receptor beta chain was retrieved from a study of CD8+ T cells in alopecia areata. The study's findings and limits: There were also resident alphabeta T cells of normal skin sequenced in scalp samples.

The V and J ends lost 1 base and 3 bases, in that order; junction bases with no gene match: 12. CDR3 length: 17 amino acids. CDR1 is MGHRA, CDR2 YSYEKL, per germline. As the sequencing template, cDNA was produced by extracting RNA and reverse transcribing it. The data were produced by immunoSEQ multiplex PCR, yet TCRdb's version contains in-frame clones alone and is incomplete. The sample lists about 150,000 clones, 40% to 50% occurring once. Obtained from alopecia areata patients were lesional scalp punch biopsies along with peripheral blood. CD4+ and CD8+ T cells were sorted from PBMCs stained for CD3, CD4 and CD8. Remarks on this clone: Its antigen is unidentified.

Sequences were obtained from CD4+ T cells sorted from blood. The source is a human donor with alopecia areata. The rearrangement uses TRBV4-1 and TRBJ2-7, with 7 bases matching TRBD2. CDR3 residues: CASSQGPGAGIIYEQYF. CDR3 bases: TGCGCCAGCAGCCAAGGACCCGGAGCGGGAATTATCTACGAGCAGTACTTC.